This T cell receptor (beta chain) was observed in a study of vaccination effects on CD4 cells after COVID-19. Study-level background: BNT162b2 vaccine or mRNA-1273 vaccine was given to participants in two doses.

In the ViraFEST assay, antigen-specific CD4+ clonotypes were identified by expansion after peptide-pool stimulation. Scientists isolated CD4+ T cells after a roughly 10-day culture period ended. Nucleocapsid antibodies were negative in the vaccine recipients, who had never had SARS-CoV-2 infection. The V end lost 6 bases, the J end lost 2 bases, and 29 bases lay between the germline ends. The germline CDR1 and CDR2 sequences are KGHSH and LQKENI. The CDR3 spans 20 residues. Assay: immunoSEQ multiplex PCR; the TCRdb copy retains only in-frame clones and omits some. Here the sample spans tens of thousands of clones, around 79% being singletons. Only a few counts were recorded for this clone. Its antigen is unidentified.

The chain has TRBV18 and TRBJ1-3; D is undetermined. The specimen was CD4+ T cells from PBMCs cultured with HCoV-NL63 spike peptides, collected before COVID-19 vaccination. The receptor's source is a human donor who received a COVID-19 vaccine. The CDR3 reads CASSRTPQKISHPPGNTIYF. The DNA for the CDR3 is TGTGCCAGCTCTAGAACGCCCCAGAAAATCAGTCACCCTCCTGGAAACACCATATATTTT.